This TCR beta chain originates from a study of blood T cells in healthy people across ages. Study findings and constraints: Significant beta diversity loss was already apparent by age approximately 37, declining roughly linearly.

Per individual sample, total RNA of at least 5 micrograms was extracted. With regard to this clonotype: Its antigen is not identified.

The CDR3 has 16 amino acids. The V gene's germline CDR1 is MDHEN and CDR2 SYDVKM. The use of a sample-barcoded 5' primer and a J-beta primer mix characterized a second PCR of about 7 to 12 cycles. TCRdb analysed the 5' RACE reads with MiXCR anew, one entry per CDR3 protein. The repertoire consists of over 1,200,000 distinct CDR3 sequences, with roughly 60% occurring once and the leading ten covering 6.7%. The sample was blood. V usage is TRBV28 and J usage is TRBJ2-1, with TRBD1 matching 7 bases. This clonotype originated in a man younger than 30 in good health. The CDR3 sequence is CVTSNSGTANYNEQFF. In DNA, the CDR3 is TGTGTCACATCCAATTCCGGGACAGCTAATTACAATGAGCAGTTCTTC. Drawing the rest from reference TRBV28 and TRBJ2-1, the complete variable domain is DVKVTQSSRYLVKRTGEKVFLECVQDMDHENMFWYRQDPGLGLRLIYFSYDVKMKEKGDIPEGYSVSREKKERFSLILESASTNQTSMYLCVTSNSGTANYNEQFFGPGTRLTVL.